The 2 T cell receptor beta chains presented below share a single source sample, sequenced in a study of monozygotic twins with cystic fibrosis. The method was immunoSEQ multiplex PCR; TCRdb's version includes in-frame clones alone and lacks a portion of them. The sample records tens of thousands of clones, less than 95% being singletons. The specimen was blood. These receptors all come from a girl aged 2 to 9 with cystic fibrosis.

The chain is built from TRBV18 and TRBJ2-2, with D possibly matching TRBD1 (6 bases). The CDR3 totals 13 residues. The V and J ends lost 4 bases and 4 bases respectively, with 7 bases between them. Per germline, CDR1 KGHSH and CDR2 LQKENI. DNA of the CDR3: TGTGCCAGCTCACTACAGGGCACCGGGGAGCTGTTTTTT. This translates into CASSLQGTGELFF.

This chain joins TRBV5-1 and TRBJ1-1, with TRBD1 identical over 7 bases. The CDR3 covers 16 residues. After removal of 4 bases from V and 4 bases from J, the junction contained 13 bases not matched to a gene. Germline CDR1 reads SGHRS; CDR2 reads YFSETQ. The chain's CDR3 is CASSPSRDRVSTEAFF. CDR3 in DNA: TGCGCCAGCAGCCCCTCCAGGGACAGAGTAAGCACTGAAGCTTTCTTT.